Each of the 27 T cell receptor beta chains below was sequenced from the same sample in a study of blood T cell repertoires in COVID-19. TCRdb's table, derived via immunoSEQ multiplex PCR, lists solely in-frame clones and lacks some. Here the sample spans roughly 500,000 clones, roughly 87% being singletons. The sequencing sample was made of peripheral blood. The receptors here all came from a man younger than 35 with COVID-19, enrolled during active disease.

CDR3 nucleotides: TGTGCCAGCAGTTACGATCCGGGACTAGACACAGATACGCAGTATTTT. Protein product: CASSYDPGLDTDTQYF. The rearrangement links TRBV6-5 to TRBJ2-3; 8 bases match TRBD2. This CDR3 spans 16 amino acids. V was clipped by 2 bases and J by 2 bases; unmatched bases: 6. The germline V gene has CDR1 MNHEY and CDR2 SVGAGI.

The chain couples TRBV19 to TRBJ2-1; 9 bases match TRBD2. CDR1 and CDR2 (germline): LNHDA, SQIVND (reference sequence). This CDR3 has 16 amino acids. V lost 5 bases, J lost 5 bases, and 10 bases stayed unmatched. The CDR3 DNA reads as TGTGCCAGTAGTGACTATCTAGCGGGAAGGGACAATGAGCAGTTCTTC. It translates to CASSDYLAGRDNEQFF.

The CDR3 region has the DNA TGCAGCGTTGTATCACTTTCTGGAAACACCATATATTTT. It encodes CSVVSLSGNTIYF. This chain links TRBV29-1 with TRBJ1-3; no clear D. The CDR3 spans 13 residues. Germline loops: CDR1 SQVTM, CDR2 ANQGSEA. With 4 bases removed from V and 1 base from J, the gap between germline ends came to 8 bases.

The CDR3 DNA sequence: TGTGCCAGCAGCTTACGCGGGGGTACCACAGATACGCAGTATTTT. The encoded protein is CASSLRGGTTDTQYF. The V and J genes are TRBV7-3 and TRBJ2-3; 7 bases match TRBD2. J was trimmed by 2 bases and V by 2 bases; bases with no gene match: 4. The CDR3 is made up of 15 amino acids. Germline CDR1 reads SGHTA; CDR2 reads FQGTGA.

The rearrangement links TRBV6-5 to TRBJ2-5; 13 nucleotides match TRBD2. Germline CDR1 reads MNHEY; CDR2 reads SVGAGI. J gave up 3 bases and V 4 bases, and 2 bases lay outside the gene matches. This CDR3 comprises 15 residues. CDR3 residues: CASSSLAGGEETQYF. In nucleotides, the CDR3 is TGTGCCAGCAGTTCACTAGCGGGAGGGGAAGAGACCCAGTACTTC.

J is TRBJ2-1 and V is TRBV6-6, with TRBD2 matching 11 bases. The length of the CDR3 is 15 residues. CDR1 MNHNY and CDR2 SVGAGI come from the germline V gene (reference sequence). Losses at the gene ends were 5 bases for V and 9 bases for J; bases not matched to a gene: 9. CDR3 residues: CASSPGTSGTSEQFF. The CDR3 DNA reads TGTGCCAGCAGTCCCGGGACTAGCGGAACGAGTGAGCAGTTCTTC.

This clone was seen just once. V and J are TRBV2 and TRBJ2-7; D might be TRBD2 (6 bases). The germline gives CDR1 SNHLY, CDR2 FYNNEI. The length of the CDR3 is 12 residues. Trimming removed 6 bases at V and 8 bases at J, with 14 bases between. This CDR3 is CASREPRGKQYF. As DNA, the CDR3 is TGTGCCAGCAGGGAACCCCGGGGGAAGCAGTACTTC.

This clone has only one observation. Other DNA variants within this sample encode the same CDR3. This chain's CDR3 is CSARGDEKLFF. CDR3 sequence (DNA): TGCAGTGCTAGAGGCGATGAAAAACTGTTTTTT. The V gene is TRBV20-1, the J gene TRBJ1-4; no reliable D call. CDR1 and CDR2 from the germline V gene are DFQATT and SNEGSKA (reference sequence). This CDR3 is 11 amino acids long. Deletions cut 1 base from V and 6 bases from J, with 3 bases between.

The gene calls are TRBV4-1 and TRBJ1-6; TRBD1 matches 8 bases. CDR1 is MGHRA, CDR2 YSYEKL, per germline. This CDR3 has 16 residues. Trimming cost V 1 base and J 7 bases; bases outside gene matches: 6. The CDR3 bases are TGCGCCAGCAGCCAAGTCTCGGACAGGGCGAATTCACCCCTCCACTTT. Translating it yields CASSQVSDRANSPLHF.

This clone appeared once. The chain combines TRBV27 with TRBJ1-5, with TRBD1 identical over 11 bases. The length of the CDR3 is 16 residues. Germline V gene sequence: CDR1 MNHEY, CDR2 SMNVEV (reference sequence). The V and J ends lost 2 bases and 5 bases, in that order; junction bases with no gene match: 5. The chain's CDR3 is CASSLRGQGADQPQHF. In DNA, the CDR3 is TGTGCCAGCAGTTTACGCGGACAGGGGGCAGATCAGCCCCAGCATTTT.

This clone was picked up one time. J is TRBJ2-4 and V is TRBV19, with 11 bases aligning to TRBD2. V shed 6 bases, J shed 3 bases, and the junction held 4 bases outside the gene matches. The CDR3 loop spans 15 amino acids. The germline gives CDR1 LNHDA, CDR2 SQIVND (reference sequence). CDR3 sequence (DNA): TGTGCCAGTAGAGTAGCGGGAGGGAACAAAAACATTCAGTACTTC. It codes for CASRVAGGNKNIQYF. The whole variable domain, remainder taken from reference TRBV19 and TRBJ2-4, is DGGITQSPKYLFRKEGQNVTLSCEQNLNHDAMYWYRQDPGQGLRLIYYSQIVNDFQKGDIAEGYSVSREKKESFPLTVTSAQKNPTAFYLCASRVAGGNKNIQYFGAGTRLSVL.

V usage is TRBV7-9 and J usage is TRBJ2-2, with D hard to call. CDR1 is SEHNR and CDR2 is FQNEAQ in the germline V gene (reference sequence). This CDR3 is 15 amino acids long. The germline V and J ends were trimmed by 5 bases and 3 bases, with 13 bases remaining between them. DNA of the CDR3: TGTGCCAGCAGCGTTGGCCTCCGGGACACCGGGGAGCTGTTTTTT. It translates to CASSVGLRDTGELFF.

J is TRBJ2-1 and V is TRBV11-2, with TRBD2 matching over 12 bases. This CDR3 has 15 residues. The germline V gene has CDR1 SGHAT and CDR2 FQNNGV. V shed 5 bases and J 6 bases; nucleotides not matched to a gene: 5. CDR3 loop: CASSPTSGRTNEQFF. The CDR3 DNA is TGTGCCAGCAGCCCTACTAGCGGGAGGACCAATGAGCAGTTCTTC.

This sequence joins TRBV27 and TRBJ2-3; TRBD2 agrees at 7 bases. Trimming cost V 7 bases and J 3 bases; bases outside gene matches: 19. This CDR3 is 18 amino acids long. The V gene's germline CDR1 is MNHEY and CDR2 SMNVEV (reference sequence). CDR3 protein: CASNPPQVSGGRTDTQYF. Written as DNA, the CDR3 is TGTGCCAGCAATCCCCCCCAGGTCTCTGGCGGGAGAACAGATACGCAGTATTTT.

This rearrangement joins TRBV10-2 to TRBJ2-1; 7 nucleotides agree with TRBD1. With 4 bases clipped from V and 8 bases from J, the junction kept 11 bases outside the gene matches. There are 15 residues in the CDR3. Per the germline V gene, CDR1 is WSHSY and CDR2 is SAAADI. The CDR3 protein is CASSVNRGVGDEQFF. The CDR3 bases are TGCGCCAGCAGTGTAAACAGGGGAGTGGGGGATGAGCAGTTCTTC.

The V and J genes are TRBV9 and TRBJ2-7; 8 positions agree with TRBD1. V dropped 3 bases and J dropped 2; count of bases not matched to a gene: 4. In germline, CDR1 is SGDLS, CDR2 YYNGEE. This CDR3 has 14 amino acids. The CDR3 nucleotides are TGTGCCAGCAGCGCCCAGGGGGCCCCCTACGAGCAGTACTTC. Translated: CASSAQGAPYEQYF.

CDR3 bases: TGTGCCAGCAGCCCCCGGAGATTGGGGTACTTC. It encodes CASSPRRLGYF. The genes are TRBV2 and TRBJ2-5; D not certain. The CDR3 totals 11 residues. Germline V gene lookup returns CDR1 SNHLY and CDR2 FYNNEI. V was cut by 6 bases and J by 13 bases, with 15 bases left in between.

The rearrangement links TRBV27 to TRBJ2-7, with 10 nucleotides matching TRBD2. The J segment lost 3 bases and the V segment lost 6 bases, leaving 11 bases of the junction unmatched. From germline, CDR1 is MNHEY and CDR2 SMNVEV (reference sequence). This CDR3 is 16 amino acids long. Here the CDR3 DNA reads TGTGCCAGCAGACCAAGCGGGAGGGGAGATTACTACGAGCAGTACTTC. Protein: CASRPSGRGDYYEQYF.

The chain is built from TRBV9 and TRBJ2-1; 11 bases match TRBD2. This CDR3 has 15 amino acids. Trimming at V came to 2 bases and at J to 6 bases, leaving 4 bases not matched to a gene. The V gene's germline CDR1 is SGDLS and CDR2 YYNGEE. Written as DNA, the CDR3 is TGTGCCAGCAGCGTTAGCGGGAGGGCCCTCAATGAGCAGTTCTTC. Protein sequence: CASSVSGRALNEQFF.

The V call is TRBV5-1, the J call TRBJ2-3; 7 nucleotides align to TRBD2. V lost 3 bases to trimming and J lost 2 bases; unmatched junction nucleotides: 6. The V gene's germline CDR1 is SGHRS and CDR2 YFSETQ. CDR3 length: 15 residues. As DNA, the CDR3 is TGCGCCAGCAGCTACAACGGGGGGTACACAGATACGCAGTATTTT. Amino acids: CASSYNGGYTDTQYF.

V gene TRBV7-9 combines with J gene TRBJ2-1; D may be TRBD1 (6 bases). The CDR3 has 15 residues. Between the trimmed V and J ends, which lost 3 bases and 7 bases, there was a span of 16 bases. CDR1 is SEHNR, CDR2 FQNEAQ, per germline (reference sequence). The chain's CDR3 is CASSLRGSGGNEQFF. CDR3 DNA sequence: TGTGCCAGCAGCTTGAGGGGGTCCGGTGGGAATGAGCAGTTCTTC.

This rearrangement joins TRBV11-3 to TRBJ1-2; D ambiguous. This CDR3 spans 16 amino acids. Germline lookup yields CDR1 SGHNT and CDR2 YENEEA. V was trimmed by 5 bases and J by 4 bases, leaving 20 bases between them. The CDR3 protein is CASSTRREILTYGYTF. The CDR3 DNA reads TGTGCCAGCAGCACCCGACGGGAGATCCTTACCTATGGCTACACCTTC.

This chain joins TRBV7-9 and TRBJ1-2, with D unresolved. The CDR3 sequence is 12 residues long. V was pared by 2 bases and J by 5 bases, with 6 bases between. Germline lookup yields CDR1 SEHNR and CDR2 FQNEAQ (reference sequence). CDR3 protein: CASSLSGYGYTF. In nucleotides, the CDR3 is TGTGCCAGCAGCTTAAGCGGTTATGGCTACACCTTC.

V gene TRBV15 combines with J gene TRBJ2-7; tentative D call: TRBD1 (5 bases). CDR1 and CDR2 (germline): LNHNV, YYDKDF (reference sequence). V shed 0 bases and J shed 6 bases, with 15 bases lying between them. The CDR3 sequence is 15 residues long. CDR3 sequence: CATSREGSGIGEQYF. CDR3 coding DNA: TGTGCCACCAGCAGAGAAGGATCAGGGATCGGCGAGCAGTACTTC.

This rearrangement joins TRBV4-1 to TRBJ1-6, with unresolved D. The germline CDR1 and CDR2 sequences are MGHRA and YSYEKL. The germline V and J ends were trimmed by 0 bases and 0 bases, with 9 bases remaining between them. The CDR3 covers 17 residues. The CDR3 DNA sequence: TGCGCCAGCAGCCAAGATTTCGGGAGCTCCTATAATTCACCCCTCCACTTT. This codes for CASSQDFGSSYNSPLHF.

In DNA, the CDR3 is TGTGCCAGCTCACTGCTGGGGGCTGGAGAGACCCAGTACTTC. Protein product: CASSLLGAGETQYF. The chain links TRBV18 to TRBJ2-5, with a tentative D call TRBD1 (6 bases). From germline, CDR1 is KGHSH and CDR2 LQKENI. V was trimmed by 4 bases and J by 4 bases, leaving 13 bases between them. The CDR3 is 14 residues long.

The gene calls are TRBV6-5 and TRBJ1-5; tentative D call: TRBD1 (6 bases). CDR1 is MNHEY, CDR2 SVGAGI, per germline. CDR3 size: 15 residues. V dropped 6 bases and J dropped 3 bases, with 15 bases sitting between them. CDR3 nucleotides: TGTGCCAGCAGGGCTAGAGGGGGGGTCAATCAGCCCCAGCATTTT. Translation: CASRARGGVNQPQHF.